This is a list of T cell receptor beta chains from one sample in a study of blood T cell repertoires in COVID-19. Using immunoSEQ multiplex PCR, the repertoire was profiled, and TCRdb retains in-frame clones only, with some absent. The sample shows roughly 330,000 clones, 70% to 90% of them seen only once. Source material: PBMCs or T cells enriched from blood (not recorded which). Receptors were obtained from a woman in her 30s who had recovered from COVID-19. The conserved cysteine and the conserved F or W are not part of the CDR3 here.

>TRBJ2-1|TRBV27
ASSSGRKRGGADDYNEQF
>TRBJ2-1|TRBV6-2/TRBV6-3
ASSYLGAREQF
>TRBJ1-4|TRBV18
ASSPTTGGVNEKLF
>TRBJ1-2|TRBV18
ASSPRDRDGYT
>TRBJ2-5|TRBV20-1
SASPGLAGGVQETQY
>TRBJ1-2|TRBV20-1
SAPGPFEGT
>TRBJ2-5|TRBV20-1
SAKLRETQY
>TRBJ2-1|TRBV7-6
ASSLDRGRNEQF
>TRBJ2-7|TRBV14
ASSQGALGQY
>TRBJ2-3|TRBV6-2/TRBV6-3
ASSLGGGDHTDTQY
>TRBJ2-3|TRBV30
AWSVRRTDTQY
>TRBJ1-5|TRBV10-2
ASSDYPRAVRQPQH
>TRBJ1-2|TRBV25-1
ASSDVQGARSYGYT
>TRBJ2-2|TRBV4-1
ASSQVVAGGHGELF
>TRBJ1-2|TRBV18
ASSALQGAEGYT
>TRBJ1-3|TRBV28
ASSLRTDSYSGNTIY
>TRBJ2-1|TRBV28
ASSPLAGEDNEQF
>TRBJ1-5|TRBV18
ASSPTTGGWTQH
>TRBJ1-4|TRBV27
ASSPRSLNEKLF
>TRBJ1-4|TRBV20-1
SASRQGGEKLF